These 16 T cell receptor beta chains came from one sample sequenced in a study of read filtering for tumor transcriptome and immune sequencing. The library was built from around 400 ng RNA with molecular barcoded adaptors for alpha/delta and beta/gamma chains. TCRdb used MiXCR to reprocess the reads, holding one entry per CDR3 protein. The sample shows around 140,000 distinct CDR3 sequences, about 12% of them seen only once. The specimen was a population of CD138-negative cells sorted from bone marrow. Receptor source: a donor aged 40 or over with multiple myeloma.

This clonotype has ten or more counts. This sequence joins TRBV7-9 and TRBJ1-1; 10 positions match TRBD1. Trimming took 7 bases from V and 4 from J; bases not matched to a gene: 6. Germline CDR1 reads SEHNR; CDR2 reads FQNEAQ (reference sequence). The CDR3 contains 14 residues. CDR3 amino acids: CASTTDRGSTEAFF. The CDR3 region has the DNA TGTGCCAGCACCACGGACAGGGGGAGCACTGAAGCTTTCTTT.

The V call is TRBV7-6, the J call TRBJ2-7; the match to TRBD2 covers 8 bases. The CDR3 has 14 amino acids. V lost 3 bases, J lost 6 bases, and 7 bases stayed unmatched. Per germline, CDR1 SGHVS and CDR2 FNYEAQ. CDR3 DNA sequence: TGTGCCAGCAGCTTGGTAGCGGGAACCTGCGAGCAGTACTTC. Its protein is CASSLVAGTCEQYF.

This clonotype was seen repeatedly, ten times or more. This chain uses TRBV29-1 with TRBJ2-2; D remains ambiguous. The CDR3 is 14 residues long. The germline CDR1 and CDR2 sequences are SQVTM and ANQGSEA. Trimming removed 3 bases from V and 0 bases from J, with 8 bases in between. CDR3 DNA sequence: TGCAGCGTTGAGCCGAACGCGAACACCGGGGAGCTGTTTTTT. As protein: CSVEPNANTGELFF.

This clonotype was recorded many times. This chain uses TRBV3-1 with TRBJ1-2; weak D call: TRBD1 (6 bases). CDR1 LGHDT and CDR2 YNNKEL come from the germline V gene (reference sequence). V was pared by 4 bases and J by 4 bases, with 13 bases between. This CDR3 comprises 14 residues. As DNA, the CDR3 is TGTGCCAGCAGCCTACGACAGGCTCGCTATGGCTACACCTTC. It encodes CASSLRQARYGYTF.

At least ten counts were recorded for this clonotype. V usage is TRBV11-2 and J usage is TRBJ2-7; possible D gene TRBD2, 5 bases. The germline CDR1 and CDR2 sequences are SGHAT and FQNNGV. This CDR3 has 13 residues. Trimming removed 2 bases at V and 7 bases at J, with 12 bases between. The CDR3 region is CASSLRRSGEQYF. CDR3 DNA sequence: TGTGCCAGCAGCTTACGACGTTCGGGGGAGCAGTACTTC.

The table lists this clonotype with many counts. The V gene is TRBV4-3, the J gene TRBJ2-3; unclear D gene. The CDR3 consists of 15 residues. Germline V gives CDR1 LGHNA, CDR2 YSLEER. Between the trimmed V and J ends, which lost 0 bases and 1 base, there was a span of 8 bases. The CDR3 DNA follows: TGCGCCAGCAGCCAAGAGATTCGAGGCACAGATACGCAGTATTTT. Translated: CASSQEIRGTDTQYF.

CDR3 region: CASSLGTSGSTGELFF. CDR3 DNA: TGTGCCAGCAGCTTGGGGACTAGCGGGAGTACCGGGGAGCTGTTTTTT. The genes are TRBV7-6 and TRBJ2-2, with TRBD2 identical over 14 bases. The V gene end was trimmed by 3 bases and the J gene end by 5 bases; junction bases not matched to a gene: 2. CDR1 is SGHVS and CDR2 is FNYEAQ in the germline V gene. This CDR3 comprises 16 residues.

This clonotype was seen ten or more times. For the CDR3, the DNA is TGCGCCAGCAGTTCACCCGAAGCCCCCGGGGAGCTGTTTTTT. Protein sequence: CASSSPEAPGELFF. The chain employs TRBV5-1 and TRBJ2-2; D is unclear. Germline V gives CDR1 SGHRS, CDR2 YFSETQ. The CDR3 is 14 amino acids. V was pared by 5 bases and J by 6 bases, with 14 bases between.

This clonotype was recorded at least ten times. The chain employs TRBV29-1 and TRBJ2-7; D may match TRBD1 or TRBD2 (5 bases each). Trimming took off 7 bases at V and 0 bases at J, with 10 bases between the two ends. Per the germline V gene, CDR1 is SQVTM and CDR2 is ANQGSEA. This CDR3 has 12 amino acids. CDR3 sequence reads: CSAEGHSYEQYF. The CDR3, as DNA: TGCAGCGCAGAGGGGCACTCCTACGAGCAGTACTTC.

This clonotype was counted at least ten times. The rearrangement uses TRBV29-1 and TRBJ2-5; 9 bases align to TRBD1. The CDR3 totals 13 residues. CDR1 and CDR2 (germline): SQVTM, ANQGSEA. Losses at the gene ends were 6 bases for V and 5 bases for J; bases not matched to a gene: 7. CDR3 nucleotide sequence: TGCAGCGTATCCGGGACAGGGTACGAGACCCAGTACTTC. Translated: CSVSGTGYETQYF.

Remarks on this clonotype: A much larger clone differs from this one at a single base, so this may be a read error. V gene TRBV12-3 or TRBV12-4 combines with J gene TRBJ2-3; D might be TRBD1 (6 bases). CDR3 length: 13 amino acids. The CDR3, as DNA: TGTGCCACCAGCCGGACAGCCACAGATATGCAGTATTTT. This translates into CATSRTATDMQYF.

Details on this clonotype: A far larger clone is a single base away, which makes a read error likely. The chain has TRBV7-9 and TRBJ2-7, with D unclear. Germline CDR1 SEHNR, CDR2 FQNEAQ (reference sequence). The CDR3 runs to 11 residues. The CDR3 DNA is TGTGCCAGCGGCTTAGGAGACGAGCAGTACTTC. This sequence encodes CASGLGDEQYF.

In regard to this clonotype: This may come from a read error, since a much larger clone is one base off. The chain employs TRBV20-1 and TRBJ2-7, with D perhaps matching TRBD2 (6 bases). V was trimmed by 3 bases and J by 7 bases, leaving 22 bases between them. This CDR3 spans 15 amino acids. Germline CDR1 and CDR2: DFQATT and SNEGSKA (reference sequence). DNA of the CDR3: TGCAGTGCTAGTTGGCGGGATCAGGGAAAACCTGAGCAGTACTTC. This sequence encodes CSASWRDQGKPEQYF.

The rearrangement joins TRBV19 to TRBJ1-5; D is possibly TRBD1 (6 bases). The CDR3 consists of 16 residues. Trimming took 7 bases from V and 2 from J, leaving 18 bases between them. Germline-derived CDR1 and CDR2 are LNHDA and SQIVND (reference sequence). In DNA, the CDR3 is TGTGCCAGTACCATGGGGGGGGGCGGCGGCAATCAGCCCCAGCATTTT. Protein sequence: CASTMGGGGGNQPQHF.

Comments on this clonotype: A read error may be the cause here, since a much bigger clone is one base away. This chain connects TRBV29-1 to TRBJ2-5, with TRBD2 matching over 9 bases. This CDR3 spans 13 amino acids. V trimming: 3 bases; J trimming: 13 bases; junction bases outside the gene matches: 12. Per germline, CDR1 SQVTM and CDR2 ANQGSEA. CDR3 sequence (DNA): TGCAGCGTTGAGGGGGGGACTAGCCAAGACCGGTACTTC. Translating it yields CSVEGGTSQDRYF.

This clonotype came up many times. The chain has TRBV20-1 and TRBJ1-1, with 9 bases lining up with TRBD1. In germline, CDR1 is DFQATT, CDR2 SNEGSKA (reference sequence). The CDR3 runs to 15 residues. J gave up 4 bases and V 4 bases, and 10 bases lay outside the gene matches. The CDR3 coding sequence is TGCAGTGCTATACACTCCGGGACAGGGACCACTGAAGCTTTCTTT. It encodes CSAIHSGTGTTEAFF.